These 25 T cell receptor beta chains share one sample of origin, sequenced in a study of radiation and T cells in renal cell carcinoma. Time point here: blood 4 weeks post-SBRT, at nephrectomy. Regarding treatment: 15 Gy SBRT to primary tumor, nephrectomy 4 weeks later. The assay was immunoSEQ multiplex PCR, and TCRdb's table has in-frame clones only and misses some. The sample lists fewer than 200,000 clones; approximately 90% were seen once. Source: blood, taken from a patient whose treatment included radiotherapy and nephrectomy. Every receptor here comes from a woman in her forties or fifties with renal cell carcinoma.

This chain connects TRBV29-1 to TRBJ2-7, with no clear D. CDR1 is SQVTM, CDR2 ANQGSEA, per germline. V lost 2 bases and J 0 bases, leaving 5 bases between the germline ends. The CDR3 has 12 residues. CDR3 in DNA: TGCAGCGTTGAATACAGCTCCTACGAGCAGTACTTC. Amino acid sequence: CSVEYSSYEQYF.

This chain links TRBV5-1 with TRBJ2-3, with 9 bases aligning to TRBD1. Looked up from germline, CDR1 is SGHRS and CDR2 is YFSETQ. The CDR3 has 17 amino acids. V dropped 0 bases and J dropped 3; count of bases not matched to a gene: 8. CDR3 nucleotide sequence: TGCGCCAGCAGCTTGGGAGGTGGGACAGGGCGGACAGATACGCAGTATTTT. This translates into CASSLGGGTGRTDTQYF.

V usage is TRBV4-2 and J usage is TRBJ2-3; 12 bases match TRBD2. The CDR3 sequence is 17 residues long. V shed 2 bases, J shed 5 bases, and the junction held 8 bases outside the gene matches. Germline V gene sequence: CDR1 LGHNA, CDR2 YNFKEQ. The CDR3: CASSQLPSGGAGDTQYF. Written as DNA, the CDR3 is TGTGCCAGCAGCCAACTTCCTAGCGGGGGGGCCGGAGATACGCAGTATTTT.

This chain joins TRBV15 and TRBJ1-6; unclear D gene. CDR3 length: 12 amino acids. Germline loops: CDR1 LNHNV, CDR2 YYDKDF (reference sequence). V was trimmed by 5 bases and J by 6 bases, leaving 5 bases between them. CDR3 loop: CATSSLNSPLHF. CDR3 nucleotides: TGTGCCACCAGCTCTCTTAATTCACCCCTCCACTTT.

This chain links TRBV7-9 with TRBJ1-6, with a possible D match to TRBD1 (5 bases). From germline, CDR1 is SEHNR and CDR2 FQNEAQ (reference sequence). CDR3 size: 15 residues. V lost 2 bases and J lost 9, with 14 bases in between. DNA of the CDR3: TGTGCCAGCAGCTTAAGCGAGGCAGGGATTTCACCCCTCCACTTT. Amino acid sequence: CASSLSEAGISPLHF.

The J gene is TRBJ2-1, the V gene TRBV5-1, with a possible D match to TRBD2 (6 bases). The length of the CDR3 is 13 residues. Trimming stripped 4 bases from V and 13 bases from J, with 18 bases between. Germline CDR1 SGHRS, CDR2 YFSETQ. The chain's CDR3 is CASSHQGEDGQFF. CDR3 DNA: TGCGCCAGCAGCCACCAAGGGGAGGACGGACAGTTCTTC.

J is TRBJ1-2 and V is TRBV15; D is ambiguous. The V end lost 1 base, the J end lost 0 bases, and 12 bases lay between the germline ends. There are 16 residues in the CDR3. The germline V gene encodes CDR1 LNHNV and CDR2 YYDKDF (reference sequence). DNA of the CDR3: TGTGCCACCAGCAGAGGACCGGGAGGGACTAACTATGGCTACACCTTC. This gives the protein CATSRGPGGTNYGYTF.

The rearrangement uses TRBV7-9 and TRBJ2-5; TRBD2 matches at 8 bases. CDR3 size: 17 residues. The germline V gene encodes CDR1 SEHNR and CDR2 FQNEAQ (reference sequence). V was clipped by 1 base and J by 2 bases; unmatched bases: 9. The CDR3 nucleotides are TGTGCCAGCAGCTTAGTAGGGGCTAGCGGGCTACAAGAGACCCAGTACTTC. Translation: CASSLVGASGLQETQYF.

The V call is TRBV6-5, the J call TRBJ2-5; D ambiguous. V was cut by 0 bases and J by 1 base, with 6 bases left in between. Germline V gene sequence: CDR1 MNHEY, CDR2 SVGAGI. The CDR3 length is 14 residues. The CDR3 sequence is CASSYSGPQETQYF. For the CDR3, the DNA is TGTGCCAGCAGTTACTCTGGACCCCAAGAGACCCAGTACTTC.

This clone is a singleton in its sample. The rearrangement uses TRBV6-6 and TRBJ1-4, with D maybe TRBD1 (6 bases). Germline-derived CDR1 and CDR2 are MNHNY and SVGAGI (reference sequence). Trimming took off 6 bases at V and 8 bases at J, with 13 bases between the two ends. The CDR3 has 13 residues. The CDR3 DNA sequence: TGTGCCAGCAGCCAGGGGATACGGGAAAAACTGTTTTTT. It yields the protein CASSQGIREKLFF.

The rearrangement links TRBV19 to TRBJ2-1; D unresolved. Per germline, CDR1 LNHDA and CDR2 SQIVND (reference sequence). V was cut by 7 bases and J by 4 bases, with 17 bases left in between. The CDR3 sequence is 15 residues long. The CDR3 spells CASMNPGSRYNEQFF. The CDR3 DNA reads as TGTGCCAGTATGAATCCCGGATCGCGTTACAATGAGCAGTTCTTC. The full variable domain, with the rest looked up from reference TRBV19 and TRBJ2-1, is DGGITQSPKYLFRKEGQNVTLSCEQNLNHDAMYWYRQDPGQGLRLIYYSQIVNDFQKGDIAEGYSVSREKKESFPLTVTSAQKNPTAFYLCASMNPGSRYNEQFFGPGTRLTVL.

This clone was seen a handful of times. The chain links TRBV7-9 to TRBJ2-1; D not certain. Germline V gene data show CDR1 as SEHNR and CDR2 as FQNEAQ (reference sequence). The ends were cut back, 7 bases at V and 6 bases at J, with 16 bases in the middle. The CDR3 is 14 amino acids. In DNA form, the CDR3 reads TGTGCCAGCACCCATTTTGAATCGTTCAATGAGCAGTTCTTC. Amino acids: CASTHFESFNEQFF.

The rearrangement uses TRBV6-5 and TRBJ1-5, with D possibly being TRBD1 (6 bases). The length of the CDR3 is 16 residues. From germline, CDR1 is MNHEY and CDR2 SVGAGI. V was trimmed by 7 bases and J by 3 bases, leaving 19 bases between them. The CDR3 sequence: CASIYGTGRANQPQHF. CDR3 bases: TGTGCCAGCATTTATGGTACAGGGAGGGCCAATCAGCCCCAGCATTTT.

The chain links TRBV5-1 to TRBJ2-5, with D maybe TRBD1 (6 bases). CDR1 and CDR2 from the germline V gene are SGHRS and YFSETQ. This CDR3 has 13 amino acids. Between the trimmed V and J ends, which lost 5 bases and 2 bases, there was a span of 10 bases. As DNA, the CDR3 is TGCGCCAGCAGGGAGGACAGACAAGAGACCCAGTACTTC. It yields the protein CASREDRQETQYF.

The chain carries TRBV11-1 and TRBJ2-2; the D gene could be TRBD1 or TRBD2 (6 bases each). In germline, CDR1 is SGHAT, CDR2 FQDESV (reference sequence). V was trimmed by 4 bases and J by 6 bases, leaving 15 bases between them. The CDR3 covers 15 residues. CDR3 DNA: TGTGCCAGCAGCTGGTGGGGGGCAAGGGCCGGGGAGCTGTTTTTT. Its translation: CASSWWGARAGELFF.

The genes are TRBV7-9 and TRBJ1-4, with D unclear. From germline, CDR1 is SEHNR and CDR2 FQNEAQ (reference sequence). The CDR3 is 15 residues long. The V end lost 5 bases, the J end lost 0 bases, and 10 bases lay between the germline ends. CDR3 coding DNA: TGTGCCAGCAGCCAAATGAAAGCAACTAATGAAAAACTGTTTTTT. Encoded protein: CASSQMKATNEKLFF.

In DNA, the CDR3 is TGTGCCAGCAGCTTAATTAAAGATTGGAGGGGACCAGGGGAGCTGTTTTTT. Translating it yields CASSLIKDWRGPGELFF. This chain joins TRBV7-9 and TRBJ2-2; tentatively, D is TRBD2 (6 bases). Germline assignment: CDR1 SEHNR and CDR2 FQNEAQ (reference sequence). CDR3 length: 17 residues. V lost 2 bases to trimming and J lost 8 bases, with 21 bases between them.

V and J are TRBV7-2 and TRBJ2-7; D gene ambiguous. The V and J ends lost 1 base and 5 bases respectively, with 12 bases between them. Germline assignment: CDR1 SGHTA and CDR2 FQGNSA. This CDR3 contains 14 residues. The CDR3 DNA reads TGTGCCAGCAGCTTAGGTAGCAGGCGGAACGAGCAGTACTTC. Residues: CASSLGSRRNEQYF.

CDR3 sequence reads: CASSLQMNTEAFF. In nucleotides, the CDR3 is TGTGCCAGCAGCCTCCAGATGAACACTGAAGCTTTCTTT. This chain connects TRBV7-3 to TRBJ1-1; D uncertain. The CDR3 is made up of 13 amino acids. V was clipped by 5 bases and J by 0 bases, with 7 bases between them. Germline V gene sequence: CDR1 SGHTA, CDR2 FQGTGA.

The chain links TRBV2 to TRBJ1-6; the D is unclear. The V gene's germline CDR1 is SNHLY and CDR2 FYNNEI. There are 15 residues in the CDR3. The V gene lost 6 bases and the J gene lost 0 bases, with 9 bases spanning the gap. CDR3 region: CASSRTDSYNSPLHF. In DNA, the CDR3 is TGTGCCAGCAGCCGAACGGACTCCTATAATTCACCCCTCCACTTT.

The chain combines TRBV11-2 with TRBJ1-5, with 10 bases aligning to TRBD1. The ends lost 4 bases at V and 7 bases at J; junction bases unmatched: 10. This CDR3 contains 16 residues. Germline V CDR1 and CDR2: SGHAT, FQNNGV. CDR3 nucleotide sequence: TGTGCCAGCAGCTCAAGCCCGGGACAGGGGCAACAGCCCCAGCATTTT. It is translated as CASSSSPGQGQQPQHF.

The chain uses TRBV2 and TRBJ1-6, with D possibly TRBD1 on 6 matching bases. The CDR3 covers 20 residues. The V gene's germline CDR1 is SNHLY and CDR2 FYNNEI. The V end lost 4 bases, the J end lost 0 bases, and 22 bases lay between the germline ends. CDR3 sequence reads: CASSGSTGKVSYSYNSPLHF. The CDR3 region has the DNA TGTGCCAGCAGTGGGTCAACAGGGAAAGTTTCCTACTCCTATAATTCACCCCTCCACTTT.

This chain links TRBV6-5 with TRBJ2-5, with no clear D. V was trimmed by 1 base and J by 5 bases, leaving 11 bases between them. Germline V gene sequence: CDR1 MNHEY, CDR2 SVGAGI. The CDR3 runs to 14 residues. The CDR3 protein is CASSYYGAKETQYF. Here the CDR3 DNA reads TGTGCCAGCAGTTACTATGGAGCTAAGGAGACCCAGTACTTC.

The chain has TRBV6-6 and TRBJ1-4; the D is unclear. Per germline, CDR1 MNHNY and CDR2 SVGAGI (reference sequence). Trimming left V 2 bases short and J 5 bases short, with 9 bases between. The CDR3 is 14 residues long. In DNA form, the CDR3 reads TGTGCCAGCAGTTACATAGTCTCCAATGAAAAACTGTTTTTT. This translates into CASSYIVSNEKLFF.

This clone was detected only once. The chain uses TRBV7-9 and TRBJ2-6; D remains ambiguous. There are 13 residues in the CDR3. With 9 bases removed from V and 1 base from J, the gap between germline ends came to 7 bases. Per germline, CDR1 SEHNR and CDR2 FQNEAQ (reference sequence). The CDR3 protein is CARSNSGANVLTF. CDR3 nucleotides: TGTGCCAGGTCTAATTCTGGGGCCAACGTCCTGACTTTC.